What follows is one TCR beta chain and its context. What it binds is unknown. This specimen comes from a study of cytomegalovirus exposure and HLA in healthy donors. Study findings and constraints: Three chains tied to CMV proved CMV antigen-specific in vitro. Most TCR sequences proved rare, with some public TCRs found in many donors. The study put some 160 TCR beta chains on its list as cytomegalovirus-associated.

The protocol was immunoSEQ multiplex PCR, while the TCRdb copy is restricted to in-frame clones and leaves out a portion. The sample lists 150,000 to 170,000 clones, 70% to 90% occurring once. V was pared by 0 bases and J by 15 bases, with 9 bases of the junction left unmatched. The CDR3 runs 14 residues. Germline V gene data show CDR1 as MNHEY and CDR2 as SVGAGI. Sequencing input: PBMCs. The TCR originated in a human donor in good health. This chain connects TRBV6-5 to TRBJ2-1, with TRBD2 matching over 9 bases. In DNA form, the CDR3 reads TGTGCCAGCAGTTACTCGTTCGGAGCGGGAGGAATGTTCTTC. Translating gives CASSYSFGAGGMFF.